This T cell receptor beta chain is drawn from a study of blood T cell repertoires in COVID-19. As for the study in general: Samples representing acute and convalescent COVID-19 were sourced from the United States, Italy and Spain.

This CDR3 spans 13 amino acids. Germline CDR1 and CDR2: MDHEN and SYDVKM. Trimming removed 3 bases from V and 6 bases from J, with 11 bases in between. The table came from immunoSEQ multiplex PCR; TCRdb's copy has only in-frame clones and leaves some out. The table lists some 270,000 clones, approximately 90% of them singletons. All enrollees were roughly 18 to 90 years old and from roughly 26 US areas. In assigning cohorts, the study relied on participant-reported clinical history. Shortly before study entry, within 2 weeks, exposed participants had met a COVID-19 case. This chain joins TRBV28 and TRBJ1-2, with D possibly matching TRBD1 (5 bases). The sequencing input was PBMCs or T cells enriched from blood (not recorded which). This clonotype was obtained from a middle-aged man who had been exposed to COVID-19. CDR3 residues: CASSFGTGNGYTF. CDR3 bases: TGTGCCAGCAGTTTTGGGACTGGGAATGGCTACACCTTC.